These 32 T cell receptor beta chains were sequenced from one sample in a study of neurological immune-mediated disorders. TCRdb reanalysed the 5' RACE reads using MiXCR and keeps one entry per CDR3 protein. The sample records about 36,000 distinct CDR3 sequences, approximately 10% being singletons. Sequenced material: PBMCs. Receptors originate from a woman between 25 and 40 years old with HTLV-1-associated myelopathy (HAM/TSP).

The sample holds many counts of this clonotype. The V gene is TRBV10-3, the J gene TRBJ2-3, with D perhaps TRBD1 or TRBD2 (5 bases each). V lost 11 bases and J 0 bases, leaving 21 bases between the germline ends. Germline V lookup: CDR1 ENHRY, CDR2 SYGVKD. There are 16 residues in the CDR3. CDR3: CASTPIRDGSTDTQYF. CDR3 bases: TGTGCCTCAACACCCATAAGGGACGGGAGCACAGATACGCAGTATTTT.

This clonotype appeared many times. The rearrangement links TRBV24-1 to TRBJ2-1; possible D gene TRBD2, 5 bases. Germline V lookup: CDR1 KGHDR, CDR2 SFDVKD. The V end was cut by 5 bases, the J end by 5 bases, with 9 bases between. The CDR3 is 13 residues long. Here the CDR3 DNA reads TGTGCCACCAGTGGGGCTAGCAACAATGAGCAGTTCTTC. This translates into CATSGASNNEQFF.

This clonotype rates as medium-sized. V gene TRBV6-6 combines with J gene TRBJ2-7; D ambiguous. Trimming shortened V by 2 bases and J by 6 bases, and 8 bases separated the two germline ends. Germline-derived CDR1 and CDR2 are MNHNY and SVGAGI (reference sequence). The CDR3 extends over 12 amino acids. CDR3 coding DNA: TGTGCCAGCAGTTACCAACTAAGCGAGCAGTACTTC. Encoded protein: CASSYQLSEQYF.

This clonotype was seen many times. V gene TRBV20-1 combines with J gene TRBJ2-3; tentatively, D is TRBD2 (6 bases). Germline CDR1 is DFQATT and CDR2 is SNEGSKA (reference sequence). The CDR3 length is 16 residues. V was shortened by 1 base and J by 2 bases, with 16 bases between the two germline ends. The CDR3 is CSARGGDLLSTDTQYF. In DNA, the CDR3 is TGCAGTGCTAGAGGGGGGGACTTACTATCCACAGATACGCAGTATTTT.

In this sample, this clonotype turned up many times. CDR3: CASSLAGGVVYEQYF. CDR3 DNA: TGTGCCAGCAGCTTAGCAGGCGGGGTAGTCTACGAGCAGTACTTC. The rearrangement uses TRBV7-8 and TRBJ2-7; D is possibly TRBD2 (6 bases). In germline, CDR1 is SGHVS, CDR2 FQNEAQ. V was shortened by 0 bases and J by 3 bases, with 12 bases between the two germline ends. The CDR3 runs 15 residues.

This clonotype qualifies as medium-sized. The chain links TRBV20-1 to TRBJ2-1, with D unresolved. Germline CDR1 and CDR2: DFQATT and SNEGSKA (reference sequence). V was trimmed by 2 bases and J by 0 bases, leaving 11 bases between them. This CDR3 has 15 residues. Written as DNA, the CDR3 is TGCAGTGCTAGACCCTCCCGAGGCTCCTACAATGAGCAGTTCTTC. Protein product: CSARPSRGSYNEQFF.

This clonotype was seen many times. The rearrangement uses TRBV20-1 and TRBJ2-1; 7 bases line up with TRBD2. Germline V gene sequence: CDR1 DFQATT, CDR2 SNEGSKA (reference sequence). The trim removed 1 base at V and 9 bases at J, leaving 3 bases unmatched. CDR3 length: 12 amino acids. CDR3: CSARGPSGEQFF. In DNA, the CDR3 is TGCAGTGCTAGAGGTCCTAGCGGTGAGCAGTTCTTC.

This clonotype came up many times. The chain employs TRBV11-3 and TRBJ1-1, with 7 positions matching TRBD1. V lost 5 bases and J lost 6; bases outside the gene matches: 9. This CDR3 spans 14 amino acids. Germline assignment: CDR1 SGHNT and CDR2 YENEEA. CDR3 sequence (DNA): TGTGCCAGCAGCCATACAGGGGATCGGGCTGAAGCTTTCTTT. Translating it yields CASSHTGDRAEAFF.

This clonotype showed up many times. This sequence joins TRBV20-1 and TRBJ2-6; D is ambiguous. The CDR3 contains 16 residues. The germline V gene has CDR1 DFQATT and CDR2 SNEGSKA (reference sequence). The germline V and J ends were trimmed by 4 bases and 0 bases, with 13 bases remaining between them. CDR3 nucleotide sequence: TGCAGTGCTACCCCGGGCGAAGTCTCTGGGGCCAACGTCCTGACTTTC. This codes for CSATPGEVSGANVLTF.

This clonotype was seen a handful of times. The chain employs TRBV18 and TRBJ2-2, with a possible D match to TRBD2 (6 bases). Trimming stripped 0 bases from V and 5 bases from J, with 7 bases between. Germline CDR1 KGHSH, CDR2 LQKENI. This CDR3 contains 14 residues. CDR3 region: CASSPPAGTGELFF. CDR3 nucleotides: TGTGCCAGCTCACCACCGGCGGGGACCGGGGAGCTGTTTTTT.

This clonotype was seen repeatedly, ten times or more. The chain has TRBV5-1 and TRBJ2-2; 8 bases fit TRBD2. Germline V gene sequence: CDR1 SGHRS, CDR2 YFSETQ. The CDR3 is made up of 16 amino acids. With 0 bases clipped from V and 1 base from J, the junction kept 2 bases outside the gene matches. The CDR3 sequence is CASSLEGLGNTGELFF. The CDR3 nucleotides are TGCGCCAGCAGCTTGGAGGGACTAGGGAACACCGGGGAGCTGTTTTTT.

This clonotype was seen many times. The V and J genes are TRBV29-1 and TRBJ1-1, with D perhaps TRBD1 (6 bases). Deletions cut 6 bases from V and 0 bases from J, with 11 bases between. Germline loops: CDR1 SQVTM, CDR2 ANQGSEA. The CDR3 loop spans 13 amino acids. The CDR3 DNA reads TGCAGCGTAGCCAGGGGAGTGAACACTGAAGCTTTCTTT. This gives the protein CSVARGVNTEAFF.

This clonotype was observed at least ten times. The J gene is TRBJ2-7, the V gene TRBV10-3; TRBD2 aligns across 8 bases. This CDR3 spans 16 amino acids. Per germline, CDR1 ENHRY and CDR2 SYGVKD. V trimming: 3 bases; J trimming: 1 base; junction bases outside the gene matches: 8. Here the CDR3 DNA reads TGTGCCATCAGTGAACAACTAGCGGCGTCATCCTACGAGCAGTACTTC. This encodes CAISEQLAASSYEQYF.

This clonotype was found many times. The gene calls are TRBV10-3 and TRBJ1-1; the match to TRBD1 covers 7 bases. Germline CDR1 ENHRY, CDR2 SYGVKD. The CDR3 totals 15 residues. The ends lost 10 bases at V and 0 bases at J; junction bases unmatched: 11. The CDR3 sequence is CATAGTVALNTEAFF. CDR3 nucleotides: TGTGCCACCGCCGGGACAGTAGCTTTGAACACTGAAGCTTTCTTT.

The chain is built from TRBV4-2 and TRBJ2-3, with 9 bases matching TRBD2. Trimming at V came to 0 bases and at J to 2 bases, leaving 3 bases not matched to a gene. The CDR3 is 16 amino acids. CDR1 and CDR2 from the germline V gene are LGHNA and YNFKEQ. The DNA for the CDR3 is TGTGCCAGCAGCCAAGATCTAGCGGGGTACACAGATACGCAGTATTTT. Amino acid sequence: CASSQDLAGYTDTQYF.

This clonotype was detected ten times or more. CDR3 residues: CSARESANQPQHF. Written as DNA, the CDR3 is TGCAGTGCTAGAGAATCCGCCAATCAGCCCCAGCATTTT. This sequence joins TRBV20-1 and TRBJ1-5, with no clear D. The CDR3 sequence is 13 residues long. The V and J ends lost 0 bases and 3 bases respectively, with 6 bases between them. Germline loops: CDR1 DFQATT, CDR2 SNEGSKA (reference sequence).

This clonotype was counted at least ten times. The chain has TRBV6-5 and TRBJ1-1; a possible D gene is TRBD1 (6 bases). Trimming cost V 0 bases and J 0 bases, with 8 bases left between them. The CDR3 spans 15 residues. Germline V gene lookup returns CDR1 MNHEY and CDR2 SVGAGI. The CDR3: CASSYSTGLNTEAFF. The DNA of the CDR3 is TGTGCCAGCAGTTACTCTACAGGGCTGAACACTGAAGCTTTCTTT.

This clonotype has ten or more counts. The rearrangement uses TRBV29-1 and TRBJ1-1; possible D gene TRBD1, 6 bases. The CDR3 runs 13 residues. Deletions cut 7 bases from V and 4 bases from J, with 16 bases between. Germline-derived CDR1 and CDR2 are SQVTM and ANQGSEA. The DNA for the CDR3 is TGCAGCGCCGCGCGGGGGGCGATCACTGAAGCTTTCTTT. Encoded protein: CSAARGAITEAFF.

This clonotype was found many times. The chain is built from TRBV20-1 and TRBJ1-6; TRBD1 matches 8 bases. The V gene end was trimmed by 6 bases and the J gene end by 5 bases; junction bases not matched to a gene: 6. Per the germline V gene, CDR1 is DFQATT and CDR2 is SNEGSKA (reference sequence). This CDR3 region has 14 residues. CDR3 residues: CSARTGSDNSPLHF. The CDR3 bases are TGCAGTGCCCGGACAGGGAGCGATAATTCACCCCTCCACTTT.

This clonotype was detected ten times or more. The rearrangement links TRBV7-2 to TRBJ1-6, with 7 positions matching TRBD1. This CDR3 region has 15 residues. The germline CDR1 and CDR2 sequences are SGHTA and FQGNSA. With 0 bases clipped from V and 10 bases from J, the junction kept 6 bases outside the gene matches. CDR3 sequence reads: CASSLAGQGVSPLHF. In DNA, the CDR3 is TGTGCCAGCAGCTTAGCGGGGCAGGGGGTCTCACCCCTCCACTTT. The complete variable domain, with remaining parts taken from reference TRBV7-2 and TRBJ1-6, reads GAGVSQSPSNKVTEKGKDVELRCDPISGHTALYWYRQSLGQGLEFLIYFQGNSAPDKSGLPSDRFSAERTGGSVSTLTIQRTQQEDSAVYLCASSLAGQGVSPLHFGNGTRLTVT.

This clonotype was seen at least ten times. The J gene is TRBJ1-2, the V gene TRBV5-1, with 7 bases aligning to TRBD1. CDR3 length: 13 amino acids. Looked up from germline, CDR1 is SGHRS and CDR2 is YFSETQ. V shed 10 bases and J 4 bases; nucleotides not matched to a gene: 10. Here the CDR3 reads CASSTGYSYGYTF. The CDR3 DNA follows: TGCGCCTCCTCGACAGGGTACAGCTATGGCTACACCTTC.

This clonotype was detected ten times or more. The chain joins TRBV12-3 or TRBV12-4 to TRBJ2-3; 7 positions agree with TRBD2. J gave up 3 bases and V 1 base, and 4 bases lay outside the gene matches. The CDR3 covers 15 residues. CDR3 sequence: CASSLGAGETDTQYF. CDR3 DNA: TGTGCCAGCAGTTTAGGGGCGGGGGAAACAGATACGCAGTATTTT.

At least ten counts were recorded for this clonotype. The chain carries TRBV20-1 and TRBJ2-7; 9 bases are shared with TRBD1. CDR3 length: 14 residues. V gave up 5 bases and J gave up 5 bases; unmatched junction bases: 10. Germline CDR1 is DFQATT and CDR2 is SNEGSKA (reference sequence). The CDR3 nucleotides are TGCAGTGCTGTACTGGGGACAGGGAGCCACGAGCAGTACTTC. Translated, it gives CSAVLGTGSHEQYF.

This clonotype was seen ten or more times. The chain links TRBV20-1 to TRBJ2-1, with D tentatively TRBD1 (7 bases). Trimming pared 5 bases from V and 3 bases from J, leaving 20 bases between. Germline V gene lookup returns CDR1 DFQATT and CDR2 SNEGSKA (reference sequence). There are 16 residues in the CDR3. CDR3 bases: TGCAGTGCTCTGGGAGGAGGGACAGTCTTCTACAATGAGCAGTTCTTC. This codes for CSALGGGTVFYNEQFF.

This clonotype came up many times. This chain connects TRBV5-1 to TRBJ2-1, with D possibly being TRBD2 (6 bases). There are 15 residues in the CDR3. The V end was cut by 0 bases, the J end by 9 bases, with 16 bases between. Per the germline V gene, CDR1 is SGHRS and CDR2 is YFSETQ. As DNA, the CDR3 is TGCGCCAGCAGCTTGGCCTGGGGGGACCGGGGTGAGCAGTTCTTC. Translation gives CASSLAWGDRGEQFF.

This clonotype occurred many times. The rearrangement uses TRBV7-8 and TRBJ1-3; D unclear. The germline V gene has CDR1 SGHVS and CDR2 FQNEAQ. The CDR3 contains 15 residues. The V end lost 1 base, the J end lost 4 bases, and 11 bases lay between the germline ends. In nucleotides, the CDR3 is TGTGCCAGCAGCTTAGTGGAGGGAGTCGGAAACACCATATATTTT. This codes for CASSLVEGVGNTIYF.

This clonotype was seen repeatedly, ten times or more. The rearrangement uses TRBV20-1 and TRBJ2-1; 11 positions agree with TRBD2. Trimming took 2 bases from V and 0 from J; bases not matched to a gene: 3. Germline assignment: CDR1 DFQATT and CDR2 SNEGSKA (reference sequence). CDR3 length: 16 residues. The CDR3 nucleotides are TGCAGTGCTAGAACTAGCGGGGGATCCTCCTACAATGAGCAGTTCTTC. Amino acid sequence: CSARTSGGSSYNEQFF.

This clonotype has a count of ten or more. The rearrangement links TRBV5-1 to TRBJ1-6; 7 bases agree with TRBD1. This CDR3 is 16 amino acids long. The V gene's germline CDR1 is SGHRS and CDR2 YFSETQ. With V trimmed by 0 bases and J by 5 bases, 5 bases remained unmatched. CDR3 coding DNA: TGCGCCAGCAGCTTGGTTCCCCAGGGGGATAATTCACCCCTCCACTTT. It translates to CASSLVPQGDNSPLHF.

This clonotype was counted ten times or more. V is TRBV11-2 and J is TRBJ2-1; TRBD1 matches at 7 bases. The CDR3 is made up of 14 amino acids. V lost 5 bases and J lost 8; bases outside the gene matches: 9. Germline assignment: CDR1 SGHAT and CDR2 FQNNGV. The CDR3 is CASSLGTENHEQFF. CDR3 sequence (DNA): TGTGCCAGCAGCCTCGGGACAGAGAATCATGAGCAGTTCTTC.

Many counts were recorded for this clonotype. The chain employs TRBV6-1 and TRBJ2-7; the D is unclear. The V end lost 2 bases, the J end lost 6 bases, and 8 bases lay between the germline ends. This CDR3 is 12 amino acids long. Germline CDR1 and CDR2: MNHNS and SASEGT. DNA for the CDR3: TGTGCCAGCAGTGAACAAGGTGGCGAGCAGTACTTC. Protein: CASSEQGGEQYF.

This clonotype was seen repeatedly, ten times or more. For the CDR3, the DNA is TGTGCCAGCAGCAGACGTAGCGGGGGTTACAATGAGCAGTTCTTC. It specifies CASSRRSGGYNEQFF. The rearrangement links TRBV9 to TRBJ2-1; 9 bases are a match to TRBD2. From germline, CDR1 is SGDLS and CDR2 YYNGEE. This CDR3 is built from 15 residues. With 4 bases clipped from V and 4 bases from J, the junction kept 6 bases outside the gene matches.

The sample holds many counts of this clonotype. The genes are TRBV27 and TRBJ1-1; D unresolved. Germline values: CDR1 MNHEY, CDR2 SMNVEV (reference sequence). Trimming left V 0 bases short and J 1 base short, with 3 bases between. The CDR3 sequence is 13 residues long. This CDR3 reads CASSLSANTEAFF. CDR3 DNA: TGTGCCAGCAGTTTATCGGCGAACACTGAAGCTTTCTTT.